This TCR beta chain was captured by sequencing in a study of T cell repertoires in cytomegalovirus infection. In the study overall: Recently identified HLA-C-restricted CMV epitopes and well-studied HLA-B-restricted CMV epitopes were used by the study. Through public TCR beta signatures, both CMV infection and matching HLA type were indicated.

This CDR3 is 14 amino acids long. CDR1 MNHEY and CDR2 SVGEGT come from the germline V gene. The V end was cut by 2 bases, the J end by 3 bases, with 10 bases between. Overall study findings and caveats: Of the TCR beta families, the public ones yielded a cumulative frequency that identified carriers of CMV plus the relevant HLA. CMV-specific HLA-C-restricted TCR beta clonotypes dominated the ex vivo response.

For this clonotype: The target antigen is unknown.

Each CDR3 protein is one row after TCRdb ran MiXCR on the reads. There are 45,000 to 65,000 distinct CDR3 sequences in the sample; around a fifth occur only once, and around four fifths lies in the top ten. Sequenced here: CD8+ T cells from cultured PBMCs, sampled from culture after CMV antigen stimulation. The V gene is TRBV6-2 or TRBV6-3, the J gene TRBJ1-1; D not resolved. This receptor was identified in a human donor in good health (CMV status not recorded). Some clones in this sample may be carry-over from other donors' samples. The chain's CDR3 is CASSYPPEDTEAFF. CDR3 DNA: TGTGCCAGCAGTTACCCTCCGGAAGACACTGAAGCTTTCTTT.